This is a list of T cell receptor beta chains from one sample in a study of beta chain features in type 1 diabetes. Only in-frame clones appear in the TCRdb table, and some are missing; sequencing was by immunoSEQ multiplex PCR. The table shows roughly 450,000 clones, with about an eighth occurring only once. The source material was naive CD4+ T cells from blood. These receptors came from a woman younger than 30 in good health. The CDR3 runs from the conserved cysteine through the conserved F or W. D genes are given only for firm matches. Some rows mark clone size as missing; the rest say once, few, many or name a class of expanded clone.

D	V	J	size	DNA	CDR3
TRBD2	TRBV5-1	TRBJ2-5	.	TGCGCCAGCAGCCGGGGGACTAGCGTCAACGCCCCGTGGGAGACCCAGTACTTC	CASSRGTSVNAPWETQYF
TRBD2	TRBV19	TRBJ2-3	few	TGTGCCACCTCCCCTGGACTAGCGGGAGTGTATACGCAGTATTTT	CATSPGLAGVYTQYF
.	TRBV29-1	TRBJ2-4	.	TGCAGCGTTGAAGAAAAGGCAGAAAACATTCAGTACTTC	CSVEEKAENIQYF
.	TRBV5-1	TRBJ1-1	.	TGCGCCAGCAGCTTGGAATTCAACACTGAAGCTTTCTTT	CASSLEFNTEAFF
.	TRBV4-1	TRBJ2-5	.	TGCGCCAGCAGCTACCTCGGTTGGCGGGAGACCCAGTACTTC	CASSYLGWRETQYF
.	TRBV23-1	TRBJ2-5	.	TGCGCCAGCAGTCGTATGGATGTGTCTGGGGAAGAGACCCAGTACTTC	CASSRMDVSGEETQYF
.	TRBV30	TRBJ2-2	.	TGTGCCTGGAATCTGGCGGAAACCGGGGAGCTGTTTTTT	CAWNLAETGELFF
.	TRBV25-1	TRBJ1-4	few	TGTGCCAGCAGTGGGGGTCGCCCCACTAATGAAAAACTGTTTTTT	CASSGGRPTNEKLFF
.	TRBV2	TRBJ1-2	few	TGTGCCAGCAGCAGTACGGGATTCTATGGCTACACCTTC	CASSSTGFYGYTF
TRBD1	TRBV14	TRBJ2-2	.	TGTGCCAGCAGCCCCTTGGGACAGGGGAACACCGGGGAGCTGTTTTTT	CASSPLGQGNTGELFF
.	TRBV27	TRBJ2-7	few	TGTGCCAGCAGTCCGAGGGACGGAGGCTACGAGCAGTACTTC	CASSPRDGGYEQYF
TRBD1	TRBV5-1	TRBJ2-4	.	TGCGCCAGCAGCGCGAGAAGACAGGGAGAGGCCAAAAACATTCAGTACTTC	CASSARRQGEAKNIQYF
.	TRBV10-3	TRBJ1-1	once	TGTGCCATCAGGGGAGGTTTGAACACTGAAGCTTTCTTT	CAIRGGLNTEAFF
.	TRBV2	TRBJ2-5	few	TGTGCCAGCAGTGAATTTCAAGAGACCCAGTACTTC	CASSEFQETQYF
TRBD2	TRBV7-9	TRBJ2-7	.	TGTGCCAGCAGCGATAGCGGGAGGCTGGGCGAGCAGTACTTC	CASSDSGRLGEQYF